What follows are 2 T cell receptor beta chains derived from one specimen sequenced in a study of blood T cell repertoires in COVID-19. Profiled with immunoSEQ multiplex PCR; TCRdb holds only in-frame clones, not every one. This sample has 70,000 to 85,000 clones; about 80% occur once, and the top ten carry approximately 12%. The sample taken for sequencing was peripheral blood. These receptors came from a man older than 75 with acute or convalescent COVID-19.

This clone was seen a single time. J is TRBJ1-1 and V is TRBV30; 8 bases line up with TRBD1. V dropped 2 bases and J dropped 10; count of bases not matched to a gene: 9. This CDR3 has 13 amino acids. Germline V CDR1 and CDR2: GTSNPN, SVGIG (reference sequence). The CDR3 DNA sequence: TGTGCCTGGAGTTCTAGACAGGGGTCTGGAGCTTTCTTT. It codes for CAWSSRQGSGAFF.

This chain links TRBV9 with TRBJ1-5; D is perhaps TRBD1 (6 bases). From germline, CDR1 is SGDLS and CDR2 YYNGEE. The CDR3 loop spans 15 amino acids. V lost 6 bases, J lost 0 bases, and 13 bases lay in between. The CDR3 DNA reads TGTGCCAGCAACGAAGGGGGGGATAGCAATCAGCCCCAGCATTTT. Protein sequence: CASNEGGDSNQPQHF.